The T cell receptor beta chain under discussion was sequenced for a study of cytomegalovirus exposure and HLA in healthy donors. Study-level points and caveats: 87-base-pair reads could not separate some V segments, including TRBV6-2 and TRBV6-3.

In regard to this clone: Antigen specificity is unknown.

Germline values: CDR1 WNHNN, CDR2 SYGVQD (reference sequence). The CDR3 spans 15 residues. Trimming cost V 6 bases and J 7 bases; bases outside gene matches: 6. The PCR ran on 60 Vbeta and 13 Jbeta primers. The repertoire was sequenced with immunoSEQ multiplex PCR; TCRdb's copy has only in-frame clones and lacks some. The sample comprises over 150,000 clones, around 90% of which are singletons, and 0.65% to 0.9% rests with the top ten. The clonotype comes from a woman in her twenties or thirties in good health and CMV-seronegative. Material for sequencing was PBMCs. This sequence joins TRBV10-1 and TRBJ2-1; 13 nucleotides line up with TRBD2. CDR3: CASSALAGGPNEQFF. In DNA form, the CDR3 reads TGCGCCAGCAGCGCACTAGCGGGAGGGCCAAATGAGCAGTTCTTC.